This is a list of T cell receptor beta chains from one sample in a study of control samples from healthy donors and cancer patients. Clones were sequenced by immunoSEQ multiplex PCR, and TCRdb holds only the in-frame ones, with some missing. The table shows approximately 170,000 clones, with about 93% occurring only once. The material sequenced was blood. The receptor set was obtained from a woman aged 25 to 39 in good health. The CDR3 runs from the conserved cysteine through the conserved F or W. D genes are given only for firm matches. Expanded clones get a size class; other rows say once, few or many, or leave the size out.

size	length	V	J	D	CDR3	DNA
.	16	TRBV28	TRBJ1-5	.	CASSLRGGKENQPQHF	TGTGCCAGCAGTTTAAGGGGAGGGAAAGAAAATCAGCCCCAGCATTTT
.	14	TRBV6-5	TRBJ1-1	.	CASSPGHPNTEAFF	TGTGCCAGCAGCCCGGGACATCCGAACACTGAAGCTTTCTTT
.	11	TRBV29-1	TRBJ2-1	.	CSAPTYNEQFF	TGCAGCGCTCCGACGTACAATGAGCAGTTCTTC
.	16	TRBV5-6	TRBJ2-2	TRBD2	CASSLLTSGSSGELFF	TGTGCCAGCAGCCTCCTGACTAGCGGGAGTTCCGGGGAGCTGTTTTTT
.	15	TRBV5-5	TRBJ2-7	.	CASSWLGGASYEQYF	TGTGCCAGCAGCTGGTTAGGAGGGGCCAGCTACGAGCAGTACTTC
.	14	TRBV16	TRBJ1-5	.	CASSQSQVNQPQHF	TGTGCCAGCAGCCAATCTCAGGTAAATCAGCCCCAGCATTTT
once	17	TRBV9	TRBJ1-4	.	CASSVPSGVLANEKLFF	TGTGCCAGCAGCGTACCCTCGGGGGTATTAGCTAATGAAAAACTGTTTTTT
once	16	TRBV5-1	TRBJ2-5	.	CASSQVGQGYQETQYF	TGCGCCAGCAGCCAGGTCGGGCAGGGGTACCAAGAGACCCAGTACTTC
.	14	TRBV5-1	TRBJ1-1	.	CASSLTGMNTEAFF	TGCGCCAGCAGCTTGACAGGCATGAACACTGAAGCTTTCTTT
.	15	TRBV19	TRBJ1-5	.	CASSIVRTSNQPQHF	TGTGCCAGTAGTATCGTGAGGACTTCCAATCAGCCCCAGCATTTT
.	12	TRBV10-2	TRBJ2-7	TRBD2	CASKGLAYEQYF	TGCGCCAGCAAGGGACTAGCCTACGAGCAGTACTTC
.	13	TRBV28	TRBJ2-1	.	CASSFPLGNEQFF	TGTGCCAGCAGTTTCCCCTTAGGCAATGAGCAGTTCTTC
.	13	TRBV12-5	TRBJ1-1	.	CASGLAGRTEAFF	TGTGCTAGTGGTTTAGCTGGCCGAACTGAAGCTTTCTTT
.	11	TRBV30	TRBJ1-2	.	CAWSVLDGYTF	TGTGCCTGGAGTGTACTGGATGGCTACACCTTC
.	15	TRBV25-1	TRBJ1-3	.	CASSELGGTGNTIYF	TGTGCCAGCAGTGAGTTGGGGGGAACTGGAAACACCATATATTTT
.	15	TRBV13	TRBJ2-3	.	CATTEEGSSTDTQYF	TGTGCCACCACAGAGGAGGGATCTAGCACAGATACGCAGTATTTT
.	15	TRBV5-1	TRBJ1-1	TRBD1	CASSTLGQLNTEAFF	TGCGCCAGCAGCACGCTGGGACAGTTGAACACTGAAGCTTTCTTT
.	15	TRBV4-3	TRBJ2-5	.	CASSQGWGQEETQYF	TGCGCCAGCAGCCAGGGCTGGGGCCAGGAAGAGACCCAGTACTTC
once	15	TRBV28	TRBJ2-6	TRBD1	CASSLQGAGANVLTF	TGTGCCAGCAGTTTACAGGGGGCTGGGGCCAACGTCCTGACTTTC
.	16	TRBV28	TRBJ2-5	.	CASSSILVGAQETQYF	TGTGCCAGCAGTTCTATCTTGGTGGGGGCCCAAGAGACCCAGTACTTC
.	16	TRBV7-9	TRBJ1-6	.	CASSRTESSYNSPLHF	TGTGCCAGCAGCAGGACGGAGAGCTCCTATAATTCACCCCTCCACTTT
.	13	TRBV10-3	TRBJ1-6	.	CAISGDSDSPLHF	TGTGCCATCAGTGGAGACAGTGATTCACCCCTCCACTTT
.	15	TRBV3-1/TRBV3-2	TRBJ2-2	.	CASSQVGGSPGELFF	TGTGCCAGCAGCCAAGTGGGGGGATCCCCCGGGGAGCTGTTTTTT
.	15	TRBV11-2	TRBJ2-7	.	CASSFGGQSSYEQYF	TGTGCCAGCAGCTTCGGGGGCCAGAGCTCCTACGAGCAGTACTTC
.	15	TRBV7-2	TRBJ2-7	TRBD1	CASSLAGRGLYEQYF	TGTGCCAGCAGCTTAGCGGGCAGGGGGCTCTACGAGCAGTACTTC
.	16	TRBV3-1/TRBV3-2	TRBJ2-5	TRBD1	CASSYTGTGRRETQYF	TGTGCCAGCAGCTACACCGGGACAGGGAGGCGAGAGACCCAGTACTTC
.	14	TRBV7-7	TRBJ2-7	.	CASSPGPSAYEQYF	TGTGCTAGCAGCCCCGGGCCTAGCGCCTACGAGCAGTACTTC
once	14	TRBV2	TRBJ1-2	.	CASRAAPRDYGYTF	TGTGCCAGCAGGGCAGCTCCGCGGGACTATGGCTACACCTTC
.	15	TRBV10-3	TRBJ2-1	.	CAISAAGGIGNEQFF	TGTGCCATCAGCGCTGCTGGGGGAATAGGCAATGAGCAGTTCTTC
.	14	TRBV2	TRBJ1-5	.	CASSEVSSNQPQHF	TGTGCCAGCAGTGAAGTCAGTAGCAATCAGCCCCAGCATTTT
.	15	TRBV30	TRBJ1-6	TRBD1	CAWVDRDSYNSPLHF	TGTGCCTGGGTAGACAGGGACTCCTATAATTCACCCCTCCACTTT
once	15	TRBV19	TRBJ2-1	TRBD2	CASSIEASGSHEQFF	TGTGCCAGTAGTATAGAAGCTAGCGGGAGCCACGAGCAGTTCTTC
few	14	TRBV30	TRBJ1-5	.	CAWQVGHSNQPQHF	TGTGCCTGGCAGGTGGGGCATAGCAATCAGCCCCAGCATTTT
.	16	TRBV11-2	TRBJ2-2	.	CASSSPGFFFTGELFF	TGTGCCAGCAGCTCACCCGGGTTTTTTTTCACCGGGGAGCTGTTTTTT
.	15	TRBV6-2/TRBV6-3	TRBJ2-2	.	CASSSHNRVAGELFF	TGTGCCAGCAGTAGTCATAACAGGGTGGCCGGGGAGCTGTTTTTT